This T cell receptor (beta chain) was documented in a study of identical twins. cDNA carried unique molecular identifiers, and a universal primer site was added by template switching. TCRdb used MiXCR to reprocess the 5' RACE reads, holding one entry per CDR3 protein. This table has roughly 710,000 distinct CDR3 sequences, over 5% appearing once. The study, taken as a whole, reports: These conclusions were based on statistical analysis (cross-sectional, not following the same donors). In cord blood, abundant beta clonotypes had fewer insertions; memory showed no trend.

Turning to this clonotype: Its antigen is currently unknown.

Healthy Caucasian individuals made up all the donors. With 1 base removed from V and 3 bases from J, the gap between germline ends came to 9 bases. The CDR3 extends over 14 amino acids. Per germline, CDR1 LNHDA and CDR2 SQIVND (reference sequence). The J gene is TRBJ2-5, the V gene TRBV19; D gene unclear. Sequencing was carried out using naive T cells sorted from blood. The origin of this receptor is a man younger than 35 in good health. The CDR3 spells CASSIGDKEETQYF. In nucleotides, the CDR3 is TGTGCCAGTAGTATAGGGGATAAGGAAGAGACCCAGTACTTC. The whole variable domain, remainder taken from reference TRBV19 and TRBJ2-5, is DGGITQSPKYLFRKEGQNVTLSCEQNLNHDAMYWYRQDPGQGLRLIYYSQIVNDFQKGDIAEGYSVSREKKESFPLTVTSAQKNPTAFYLCASSIGDKEETQYFGPGTRLLVL.